The 30 T cell receptor beta chains listed next were all sequenced from one sample in a study of blood T cell repertoires in COVID-19. Clones were read by immunoSEQ multiplex PCR, and TCRdb kept only the in-frame ones, dropping some. In the table there are under 500,000 clones, around 87% of which are singletons. Source material: PBMCs or T cells enriched from blood (not recorded which). The receptors were gathered from a man in his thirties or forties who had recovered from COVID-19.

This clone is a singleton in its sample. The V call is TRBV18, the J call TRBJ1-1; TRBD1 is a possible D gene (6 bases). This CDR3 is 16 amino acids long. The V and J ends lost 3 bases and 1 base respectively, with 15 bases between them. CDR1 and CDR2 (germline): KGHSH, LQKENI. This CDR3 is CASSPQGRKRNTEAFF. CDR3 nucleotides: TGTGCCAGCTCACCGCAGGGGAGAAAACGGAACACTGAAGCTTTCTTT.

The chain is built from TRBV19 and TRBJ1-1; TRBD1 matches at 7 bases. Germline lookup yields CDR1 LNHDA and CDR2 SQIVND (reference sequence). The CDR3 spans 16 residues. J gave up 10 bases and V 0 bases, and 14 bases lay outside the gene matches. In DNA form, the CDR3 reads TGTGCCAGTAGTATAGATCCGACAGGGATTAGAGGTCGAGCTTTCTTT. This codes for CASSIDPTGIRGRAFF. Complete variable domain (other parts from reference TRBV19 and TRBJ1-1): DGGITQSPKYLFRKEGQNVTLSCEQNLNHDAMYWYRQDPGQGLRLIYYSQIVNDFQKGDIAEGYSVSREKKESFPLTVTSAQKNPTAFYLCASSIDPTGIRGRAFFGQGTRLTVV.

The chain combines TRBV7-9 with TRBJ2-4, with 9 bases aligning to TRBD2. This CDR3 is 14 amino acids long. With V trimmed by 5 bases and J by 6 bases, 5 bases remained unmatched. Germline CDR1 reads SEHNR; CDR2 reads FQNEAQ (reference sequence). CDR3 loop: CASSLQTSGNIQYF. The CDR3 bases are TGTGCCAGCAGCCTCCAGACTAGCGGAAACATTCAGTACTTC.

J is TRBJ2-3 and V is TRBV24-1, with TRBD1 identical over 8 bases. Germline CDR1 KGHDR, CDR2 SFDVKD. The CDR3 consists of 16 residues. With V trimmed by 2 bases and J by 2 bases, 5 bases remained unmatched. CDR3 protein: CATSDWGQDPTDTQYF. In DNA, the CDR3 is TGTGCCACCAGTGATTGGGGACAGGACCCCACAGATACGCAGTATTTT.

The genes are TRBV7-2 and TRBJ1-2; no clear D. The CDR3 sequence is 18 residues long. With 3 bases removed from V and 4 bases from J, the gap between germline ends came to 24 bases. Germline V CDR1 and CDR2: SGHTA, FQGNSA. CDR3: CASSFRVVSSGNVYGYTF. The CDR3 DNA follows: TGTGCCAGCAGCTTTAGGGTTGTGAGTTCCGGGAACGTCTATGGCTACACCTTC.

The CDR3: CASRLDPGKDSNSPLHF. The CDR3 DNA is TGTGCAAGTCGCTTAGACCCAGGGAAGGATAGTAATTCACCCCTCCACTTT. The genes are TRBV12-2 and TRBJ1-6; the table names TRBD1, a call not compared with the DNA. TRBV12-2 is tagged as a pseudogene. The CDR3 covers 17 residues.

The chain recombines TRBV2 with TRBJ2-5, with 8 bases aligning to TRBD2. There are 15 residues in the CDR3. The germline gives CDR1 SNHLY, CDR2 FYNNEI. J was trimmed by 3 bases and V by 5 bases; bases with no gene match: 8. DNA for the CDR3: TGTGCCAGCAGTTTAGCGGGGTTGGGGGAAGAGACCCAGTACTTC. Residues: CASSLAGLGEETQYF.

This rearrangement joins TRBV16 to TRBJ1-1; 7 nucleotides line up with TRBD1. Unmatched junction bases numbered 2, after V lost 5 bases and J lost 5 bases. This CDR3 has 12 amino acids. Germline-derived CDR1 and CDR2 are KGHSY and FQNENV. The CDR3 is CASSYRGTEAFF. Here the CDR3 DNA reads TGTGCCAGCAGCTACAGGGGAACTGAAGCTTTCTTT.

The V gene is TRBV2, the J gene TRBJ2-5; TRBD2 agrees at 10 bases. Germline V gene lookup returns CDR1 SNHLY and CDR2 FYNNEI. This CDR3 contains 17 residues. The V segment lost 1 base and the J segment 0 bases; nucleotides outside the gene matches: 5. CDR3 DNA: TGTGCCAGCAGTGAAGGAATTAGCGGGGGGTACCAAGAGACCCAGTACTTC. Its translation: CASSEGISGGYQETQYF.

The chain joins TRBV6-2 or TRBV6-3 to TRBJ2-7; perhaps TRBD2 as D (6 bases). V gave up 6 bases and J gave up 4 bases, with 16 bases separating them. The CDR3 is made up of 14 amino acids. CDR1 and CDR2 from the germline V gene are MNHEY and SVGEGT. CDR3 protein: CASSPHGGAYEQYF. In DNA form, the CDR3 reads TGTGCCAGCAGCCCCCACGGGGGAGCTTACGAGCAGTACTTC.

J is TRBJ2-7 and V is TRBV12-3 or TRBV12-4; perhaps TRBD2 as D (5 bases). This CDR3 is 11 amino acids long. The V gene lost 7 bases and the J gene lost 2 bases, with 6 bases spanning the gap. In DNA form, the CDR3 reads TGTGCCAGCACGGGGACCTACGAGCAGTACTTC. This sequence encodes CASTGTYEQYF.

This clone was seen many times. The V call is TRBV27, the J call TRBJ1-2; 9 positions match TRBD1. This CDR3 is built from 14 residues. V was clipped by 6 bases and J by 4 bases; unmatched bases: 6. Germline V gene lookup returns CDR1 MNHEY and CDR2 SMNVEV (reference sequence). The CDR3 DNA sequence: TGTGCCAGCAGGCGGGACAGGGATGGCTATGGCTACACCTTC. Translation gives CASRRDRDGYGYTF.

The V and J genes are TRBV9 and TRBJ2-5; 7 bases fit TRBD1. Looked up from germline, CDR1 is SGDLS and CDR2 is YYNGEE. CDR3 length: 17 residues. V shed 4 bases, J shed 2 bases, and the junction held 14 bases outside the gene matches. CDR3 in DNA: TGTGCCAGCAGCCCACCGGGACAGACTCCTATGCAAGAGACCCAGTACTTC. Its translation is CASSPPGQTPMQETQYF.

The rearrangement links TRBV4-1 to TRBJ1-2; 8 bases map to TRBD1. Unmatched junction bases numbered 9, after V lost 2 bases and J lost 7 bases. Germline V gene lookup returns CDR1 MGHRA and CDR2 YSYEKL. The CDR3 loop spans 15 amino acids. CDR3 residues: CASSQSRTGGRGYTF. The CDR3 DNA reads as TGCGCCAGCAGCCAAAGCCGAACAGGGGGACGTGGCTACACCTTC.

The chain uses TRBV7-2 and TRBJ2-3; 12 nucleotides line up with TRBD2. The CDR3 spans 16 residues. Trimming took 5 bases from V and 6 from J; bases not matched to a gene: 9. Germline assignment: CDR1 SGHTA and CDR2 FQGNSA. DNA for the CDR3: TGTGCCAGCAGCGCCCTACTAGCGGGAGGATATGATACGCAGTATTTT. Translating it yields CASSALLAGGYDTQYF.

This chain joins TRBV19 and TRBJ2-7; possibly TRBD2 for D (5 bases). The CDR3 spans 15 residues. The V gene lost 6 bases and the J gene lost 0 bases, with 15 bases spanning the gap. Germline V gene lookup returns CDR1 LNHDA and CDR2 SQIVND (reference sequence). The CDR3 region has the DNA TGTGCCAGTAGGTTACTAGGCAGTTACTCCTACGAGCAGTACTTC. Translation: CASRLLGSYSYEQYF.

The genes are TRBV5-5 and TRBJ1-2; 7 positions agree with TRBD1. The V and J ends lost 2 bases and 4 bases, in that order; junction bases with no gene match: 14. The CDR3 runs to 17 residues. From germline, CDR1 is SGHKS and CDR2 YYEKEE (reference sequence). CDR3 region: CASSLSTGVETFYGYTF. Written as DNA, the CDR3 is TGTGCCAGCAGCTTAAGTACAGGGGTAGAGACCTTCTATGGCTACACCTTC.

This clone occurred a few times. The rearrangement joins TRBV13 to TRBJ2-7; D remains ambiguous. The CDR3 runs to 16 residues. From germline, CDR1 is PRHDT and CDR2 FYEKMQ (reference sequence). Deletions cut 5 bases from V and 2 bases from J, with 19 bases between. CDR3: CASSARRRQRPYEQYF. The CDR3 DNA reads TGTGCCAGCAGCGCCCGGCGGCGTCAGAGGCCCTACGAGCAGTACTTC.

V is TRBV24-1 and J is TRBJ1-5; 7 bases map to TRBD1. This CDR3 comprises 14 residues. Germline V gene lookup returns CDR1 KGHDR and CDR2 SFDVKD. V lost 5 bases, J lost 6 bases, and 6 bases stayed unmatched. The DNA of the CDR3 is TGTGCCACCAGTGGCACAGGGGAAAGTCAGCCCCAGCATTTT. Translating it yields CATSGTGESQPQHF.

The chain has TRBV28 and TRBJ1-2, with TRBD1 identical over 7 bases. With V trimmed by 7 bases and J by 0 bases, 8 bases remained unmatched. CDR1 is MDHEN and CDR2 is SYDVKM in the germline V gene. The CDR3 has 15 residues. Written as DNA, the CDR3 is TGTGCCAGCATCTCCGGGACAGTGACTAACTATGGCTACACCTTC. Its protein is CASISGTVTNYGYTF.

This chain connects TRBV5-5 to TRBJ2-1, with 12 nucleotides matching TRBD2. The V segment lost 0 bases and the J segment 4 bases; nucleotides outside the gene matches: 2. Germline CDR1 SGHKS, CDR2 YYEKEE (reference sequence). The length of the CDR3 is 16 residues. CDR3 bases: TGTGCCAGCAGCTTGGACGGACTAGCGGGATACAATGAGCAGTTCTTC. The encoded protein is CASSLDGLAGYNEQFF.

The chain has TRBV21-1 and TRBJ1-5; the table's D call, TRBD1, was not checked against the DNA. TRBV21-1 is recorded as a pseudogene. The CDR3 covers 16 residues. This CDR3 is CASSKECTGPPQPQHF. The CDR3 bases are TGTGCCAGCAGCAAAGAGTGTACAGGGCCCCCTCAGCCCCAGCATTTT.

This sequence joins TRBV28 and TRBJ2-2, with TRBD2 as a possible D gene (5 bases). This CDR3 comprises 15 residues. The V gene lost 5 bases and the J gene lost 4 bases, with 14 bases spanning the gap. The germline CDR1 and CDR2 sequences are MDHEN and SYDVKM. The CDR3 reads CASSAPGKITGELFF. The CDR3 nucleotides are TGTGCCAGCAGTGCCCCCGGGAAAATCACCGGGGAGCTGTTTTTT.

The gene calls are TRBV30 and TRBJ1-6; D not certain. Trimming took off 0 bases at V and 6 bases at J, with 6 bases between the two ends. The CDR3 extends over 13 amino acids. Germline values: CDR1 GTSNPN, CDR2 SVGIG (reference sequence). CDR3 sequence reads: CAWSVQTNSPLHF. The CDR3 nucleotides read TGTGCCTGGAGTGTACAGACTAATTCACCCCTCCACTTT.

This rearrangement joins TRBV15 to TRBJ2-4, with TRBD1 identical over 8 bases. CDR1 and CDR2 from the germline V gene are LNHNV and YYDKDF (reference sequence). V shed 0 bases, J shed 0 bases, and the junction held 10 bases outside the gene matches. CDR3 length: 19 residues. The DNA of the CDR3 is TGTGCCACCAGCAGAGATCGGGACAGGACGATCCTAGCCAAAAACATTCAGTACTTC. Amino acids: CATSRDRDRTILAKNIQYF.

The CDR3 bases are TGCAGCGTTGAACACAGGTCGTTCCACAACTATAGCAATCAGCCCCAGCATTTT. It codes for CSVEHRSFHNYSNQPQHF. This rearrangement joins TRBV29-1 to TRBJ1-5; D is perhaps TRBD1 (5 bases). The CDR3 covers 18 residues. Trimming took 2 bases from V and 0 from J, leaving 20 bases between them. The germline CDR1 and CDR2 sequences are SQVTM and ANQGSEA.

This chain joins TRBV24-1 and TRBJ1-2; perhaps TRBD1 as D (6 bases). The CDR3 spans 17 residues. Germline CDR1 is KGHDR and CDR2 is SFDVKD. Trimming left V 4 bases short and J 4 bases short, with 21 bases between. The CDR3: CATSESRMDRSFYGYTF. The CDR3 coding sequence is TGTGCCACCAGTGAATCGCGGATGGACAGAAGCTTCTATGGCTACACCTTC.

The sample holds a few counts of this clone. The chain joins TRBV6-4 to TRBJ1-1; 9 bases match TRBD1. Germline values: CDR1 MRHNA, CDR2 SNTAGT. This CDR3 has 14 amino acids. Germline trimming cut 7 bases from V and 4 bases from J; bases unmatched to any gene: 7. The CDR3 nucleotides read TGTGCCAGCAAGACGGACAGGGGCGTCACTGAAGCTTTCTTT. Protein product: CASKTDRGVTEAFF.

The chain couples TRBV5-8 to TRBJ2-7; 7 positions match TRBD1. This CDR3 has 12 residues. Germline V gene sequence: CDR1 SGHTS, CDR2 YDEGEE. V lost 5 bases to trimming and J lost 7 bases; unmatched junction nucleotides: 6. CDR3 nucleotides: TGTGCCAGCAGAAGGGACAGCCCGGAGCAGTACTTC. It yields the protein CASRRDSPEQYF.

The V call is TRBV2, the J call TRBJ2-2; unclear D gene. V lost 6 bases and J lost 2, with 10 bases in between. The CDR3 sequence is 14 residues long. Germline assignment: CDR1 SNHLY and CDR2 FYNNEI. The CDR3 loop reads CASRPSANTGELFF. The CDR3 bases are TGTGCCAGCAGACCAAGCGCCAACACCGGGGAGCTGTTTTTT. Full variable domain (missing parts from reference TRBV2 and TRBJ2-2): EPEVTQTPSHQVTQMGQEVILRCVPISNHLYFYWYRQILGQKVEFLVSFYNNEISEKSEIFDDQFSVERPDGSNFTLKIRSTKLEDSAMYFCASRPSANTGELFFGEGSRLTVL.